This TCR beta chain was documented in a study of blood T cell repertoires in COVID-19. On the study more broadly: Specimens from acute and convalescent COVID-19 originated in the United States, Italy and Spain. T cells, B-cell-depleted T cells, or PBMCs provided the cDNA or gDNA that served as material.

V dropped 3 bases and J dropped 4; count of bases not matched to a gene: 2. CDR3 length: 13 amino acids. As handled by the study authors: Using reference gene primer amplification, nucleated cell counts were estimated. Only in-frame clones appear in the TCRdb table, and some are missing; sequencing was by immunoSEQ multiplex PCR. D and trimming were read from the DNA, whereas the V and J calls and clone size are those reported in that table. Here the sample spans tens of thousands of clones, 86% being singletons. Input material: peripheral blood. The chain employs TRBV12-3 or TRBV12-4 and TRBJ2-5; 7 nucleotides agree with TRBD2. The clonotype originates from a man aged 60 to 75 with acute or convalescent COVID-19. CDR3 coding DNA: TGTGCCAGCAGTTTTTGGGGGGGAGAGACCCAGTACTTC. Amino acids: CASSFWGGETQYF.